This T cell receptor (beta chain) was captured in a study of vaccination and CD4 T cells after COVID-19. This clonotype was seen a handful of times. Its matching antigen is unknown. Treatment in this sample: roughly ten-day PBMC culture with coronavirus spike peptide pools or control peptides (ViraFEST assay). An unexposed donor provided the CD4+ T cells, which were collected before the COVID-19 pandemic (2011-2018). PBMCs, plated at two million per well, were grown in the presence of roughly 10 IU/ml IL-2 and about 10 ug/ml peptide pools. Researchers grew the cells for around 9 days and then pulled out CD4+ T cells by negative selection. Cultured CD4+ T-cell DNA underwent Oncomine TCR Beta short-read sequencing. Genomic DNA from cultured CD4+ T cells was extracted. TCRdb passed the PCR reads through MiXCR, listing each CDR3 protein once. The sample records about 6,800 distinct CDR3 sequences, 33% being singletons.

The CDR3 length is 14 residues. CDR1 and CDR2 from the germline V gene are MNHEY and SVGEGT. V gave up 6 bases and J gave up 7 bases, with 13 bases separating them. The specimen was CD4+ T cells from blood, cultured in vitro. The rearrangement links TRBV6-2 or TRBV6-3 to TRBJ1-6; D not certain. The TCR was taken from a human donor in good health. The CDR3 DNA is TGTGCCAGCAGCCCGGGGTCGGGGAATTCACCCCTCCACTTT. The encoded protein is CASSPGSGNSPLHF.